Listed below are T cell receptor beta chains from one sample, sequenced in a study of blood T cell repertoires in COVID-19. The data were produced by immunoSEQ multiplex PCR, yet TCRdb's version contains in-frame clones alone and is incomplete. The sample carries fewer than 60,000 clones, around 83% recorded once. The specimen was peripheral blood. These receptors were obtained from a man in his sixties with acute or convalescent COVID-19. Both conserved end residues are part of each CDR3. A D gene is named only where the DNA matches it firmly. Size tells how often a clone was seen (once, few, many) or the class of an expanded clone, and some rows leave it out.

d_call clone_size j_call v_call cdr3_aa cdr3_nt
. . TRBJ1-1 TRBV3-1/TRBV3-2 CASSQKGRTEAFF TGTGCCAGCAGCCAGAAGGGGAGGACTGAAGCTTTCTTT
TRBD2 . TRBJ2-3 TRBV9 CASSVLAGGADTQYF TGTGCCAGCAGCGTCCTAGCGGGAGGAGCAGATACGCAGTATTTT
TRBD2 once TRBJ2-5 TRBV10-3 CATGLAGDSETQYF TGTGCCACCGGACTAGCGGGAGATAGTGAGACCCAGTACTTC
TRBD2 . TRBJ2-7 TRBV30 CAWSVLADSYEQYF TGTGCCTGGAGTGTACTAGCGGACAGCTACGAGCAGTACTTC
TRBD2 . TRBJ2-7 TRBV7-9 CASSPRQGRDSYEQYF TGTGCCAGCAGCCCACGGCAAGGGAGGGACTCCTACGAGCAGTACTTC
. . TRBJ2-5 TRBV5-4 CASSLAGTETQYF TGTGCCAGCAGCTTGGCAGGGACTGAGACCCAGTACTTC
TRBD1 . TRBJ2-1 TRBV27 CASRSGQVANEQFF TGTGCCAGCAGGTCTGGACAGGTGGCAAATGAGCAGTTCTTC
. few TRBJ2-2 TRBV9 CASSQVRGRAATGELFF TGTGCCAGCAGCCAAGTCAGGGGTCGGGCCGCGACCGGGGAGCTGTTTTTT
. few TRBJ1-1 TRBV19 CASTGGVYRTEAFF TGTGCCAGCACCGGAGGGGTTTATAGGACTGAAGCTTTCTTT
. . TRBJ2-2 TRBV11-3 CASSLSGTGELFF TGTGCCAGCAGCCTGAGTGGTACCGGGGAGCTGTTTTTT
. . TRBJ2-7 TRBV5-1 CASSLQGYEQYF TGCGCCAGCAGCTTACAGGGTTACGAGCAGTACTTC
. . TRBJ2-1 TRBV10-3 CAISETRGTEQFF TGTGCCATCAGTGAAACACGGGGGACTGAGCAGTTCTTC
TRBD2 . TRBJ2-3 TRBV4-2 CASSQALAGEDTQYF TGTGCCAGCAGCCAAGCCCTAGCGGGAGAAGATACGCAGTATTTT
. . TRBJ1-3 TRBV9 CASSVDNSGNTIYF TGTGCCAGCAGCGTAGATAACTCTGGAAACACCATATATTTT
. . TRBJ2-5 TRBV19 CASSIGQGGWGETQYF TGTGCCAGTAGTATCGGCCAAGGGGGTTGGGGAGAGACCCAGTACTTC
TRBD1 once TRBJ2-3 TRBV5-1 CASSLVPQGVQDTQYF TGCGCCAGCAGCTTGGTCCCGCAGGGGGTTCAAGATACGCAGTATTTT
TRBD2 few TRBJ2-5 TRBV28 CASSLIAGLKETQYF TGTGCCAGCAGTTTAATAGCGGGCCTAAAAGAGACCCAGTACTTC
TRBD2 . TRBJ2-5 TRBV4-1 CASSPEGTSVETQYF TGCGCCAGCAGCCCGGAGGGGACTAGCGTAGAGACCCAGTACTTC
. once TRBJ1-5 TRBV7-9 CASSLAGRGVGGNQPQHF TGTGCCAGCAGCTTAGCGGGCCGGGGAGTAGGTGGCAATCAGCCCCAGCATTTT
. . TRBJ1-5 TRBV3-1/TRBV3-2 CASSPRERGPQHF TGTGCCAGCAGCCCTAGAGAAAGGGGGCCCCAGCATTTT
. . TRBJ1-3 TRBV13 CASSLDSSSGNTIYF TGTGCCAGCAGCTTAGATTCCAGCTCTGGAAACACCATATATTTT
. . TRBJ1-3 TRBV5-1 CASSAQGGNTIYF TGCGCCAGCAGCGCCCAGGGCGGAAACACCATATATTTT
. . TRBJ2-3 TRBV10-2 CASSAGTLNTDTQYF TGCGCCAGCAGTGCGGGGACACTGAACACAGATACGCAGTATTTT
TRBD1 . TRBJ2-7 TRBV6-5 CASSRQGAGEQYF TGTGCCAGCTCGAGACAGGGGGCTGGCGAGCAGTACTTC
. . TRBJ2-7 TRBV30 CAWSEGPSEQYF TGTGCCTGGTCCGAGGGCCCCAGCGAGCAGTACTTC
. few TRBJ1-5 TRBV19 CASSWARNQPQHF TGTGCCAGTAGTTGGGCCCGCAATCAGCCCCAGCATTTT
. once TRBJ1-2 TRBV30 CAYGVTGRGGYTF TGTGCTTATGGAGTAACTGGGAGGGGCGGCTACACCTTC
TRBD1 . TRBJ2-7 TRBV29-1 CSAEPGTAYEQYF TGCAGCGCCGAGCCCGGGACAGCCTACGAGCAGTACTTC
TRBD1 . TRBJ1-2 TRBV3-1/TRBV3-2 CASSEGQNYGYTF TGTGCCAGCAGCGAGGGACAGAACTATGGCTACACCTTC
TRBD1 . TRBJ2-3 TRBV9 CASSVDRGRDTQYF TGTGCCAGCAGCGTAGACAGGGGGCGAGATACGCAGTATTTT
. . TRBJ1-2 TRBV6-4 CASSPGSRGEGYTF TGTGCCAGCAGTCCAGGGTCGCGGGGAGAGGGCTACACCTTC
. . TRBJ2-2 TRBV28 CASRLGGELFF TGTGCCAGCAGGCTCGGGGGGGAGCTGTTTTTT
. . TRBJ1-3 TRBV5-1 CASSLRQAAAGNTIYF TGCGCCAGCAGCTTGAGGCAGGCAGCCGCTGGAAACACCATATATTTT
. . TRBJ1-1 TRBV28 CASRSSWTEAFF TGTGCCAGCAGGTCGAGTTGGACTGAAGCTTTCTTT
TRBD1 . TRBJ1-5 TRBV10-3 CAISNTGDNQPQHF TGTGCCATCAGCAACACAGGGGACAATCAGCCCCAGCATTTT
TRBD1 . TRBJ1-2 TRBV2 CASSDRAGGYTF TGTGCCAGCAGCGACAGGGCTGGTGGCTACACCTTC
. . TRBJ1-1 TRBV5-5 CASSLAAFQAEAFF TGTGCCAGCAGCTTGGCGGCGTTCCAGGCTGAAGCTTTCTTT
. . TRBJ2-1 TRBV7-3 CASSLGFRYEQFF TGTGCCAGCAGCTTAGGCTTCCGCTATGAGCAGTTCTTC
TRBD1 . TRBJ1-2 TRBV28 CASSSGTVNYGYTF TGTGCCAGCAGTTCCGGGACAGTGAACTATGGCTACACCTTC
TRBD2 . TRBJ2-5 TRBV5-1 CASSLRSGRGETQYF TGCGCCAGCAGCTTGCGTAGCGGGAGGGGGGAGACCCAGTACTTC
. . TRBJ2-6 TRBV7-9 CASSSWRGSGANVLTF TGTGCCAGCAGCTCTTGGCGGGGATCTGGGGCCAACGTCCTGACTTTC
TRBD2 . TRBJ2-3 TRBV3-1/TRBV3-2 CASSRGLAGASTDTQYF TGTGCCAGCAGCCGGGGACTAGCGGGGGCTTCCACAGATACGCAGTATTTT